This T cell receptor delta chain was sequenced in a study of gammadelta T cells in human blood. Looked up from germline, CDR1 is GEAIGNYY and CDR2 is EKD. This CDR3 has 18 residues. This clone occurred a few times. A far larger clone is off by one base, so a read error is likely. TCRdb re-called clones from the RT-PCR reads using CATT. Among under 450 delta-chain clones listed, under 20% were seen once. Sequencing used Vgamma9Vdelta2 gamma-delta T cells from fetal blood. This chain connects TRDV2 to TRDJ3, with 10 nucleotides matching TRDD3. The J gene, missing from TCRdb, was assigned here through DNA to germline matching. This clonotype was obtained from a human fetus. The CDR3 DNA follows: TGTGCCAGTGACACCGTTGGGGGATACCCCTGGGACACCCGACAGATGTTTTTC. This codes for CASDTVGGYPWDTRQMFF.